A single sample gave rise to the 16 T cell receptor beta chains below, sequenced in a study of post-analysis software for immune sequencing data (dated by TCRdb to the mid-2010s). The paper as a whole reports these results and caveats: Significantly higher frequencies in patients than in controls were found for roughly 5 TRBV segments, including TRBV5-6, TRBV5-1 and TRBV20-1.

Libraries came from PCR. Sequencing instrument: Illumina HiSeq 2500. To reduce PCR and sequencing biases, unique molecular identifiers were incorporated into the TCR beta cDNA libraries. Using fastp at Q25 and MiXCR, TCRdb reprocessed the public reads and kept productive beta chains. For every CDR3 protein sequence, its rows merge into one entry that carries the most common genes and DNA. The sample table contains hundreds of thousands of distinct CDR3 sequences; only one count was recorded for 55% to 70% of them. The ten biggest clones cover about 11% of the sample. These receptors are not linked to any known antigen. The sequenced sample was blood. The source is a girl aged 2 to 9 with multiple sclerosis.

This clonotype came up a few times. The chain links TRBV7-9 to TRBJ2-4; 12 bases are shared with TRBD2. Gene TRBJ2-5 matches the end of the DNA better, so the J call may be wrong. Germline CDR1 is SEHNR and CDR2 is FQNEAQ (reference sequence). The CDR3 length is 20 residues. The CDR3 nucleotides are TGTGCCAGCAGCTACCCCCTAGCGGGAGGGTTGATGGTGGTCGGAGAGACCCAGTACTTC. It translates to CASSYPLAGGLMVVGETQYF.

There are a few counts of this clonotype. The chain has TRBV29-1 and TRBJ1-2; a weak D match, TRBD1 (5 bases). V was pared by 7 bases and J by 7 bases, with 19 bases between. The germline V gene encodes CDR1 SQVTM and CDR2 ANQGSEA. The CDR3 is 13 amino acids. CDR3 in amino acids: CSGGDRGSSGYTF. CDR3 DNA sequence: TGCAGCGGAGGGGACCGCGGATCTTCTGGCTACACCTTC.

The gene calls are TRBV4-1 and TRBJ2-7, with 7 bases matching TRBD2. The CDR3 totals 15 residues. Germline CDR1 is MGHRA and CDR2 is YSYEKL. With 4 bases clipped from V and 0 bases from J, the junction kept 6 bases outside the gene matches. Written as DNA, the CDR3 is TGCGCCAGCAGCCCCAAGCGGGGCAGCTCCTACGAGCAGTACTTC. It translates to CASSPKRGSSYEQYF.

This clonotype was seen once. The chain carries TRBV11-2 and TRBJ2-4, with D maybe TRBD1 (7 bases). Germline loops: CDR1 SGHAT, CDR2 FQNNGV. V was cut by 5 bases and J by 4 bases, with 30 bases left in between. This CDR3 is 20 amino acids long. The CDR3 DNA is TGTGCCAGCAGCCCGATGGCGGGAACATCCGGGACAGAACCTAAAAACATTCAGTACTTC. Amino acids: CASSPMAGTSGTEPKNIQYF.

V gene TRBV2 combines with J gene TRBJ2-4; D call uncertain. Trimming took off 3 bases at V and 0 bases at J, with 12 bases between the two ends. The CDR3 has 16 amino acids. In germline, CDR1 is SNHLY, CDR2 FYNNEI. The CDR3 DNA is TGTGCCAGCAGTGACGGTGCACATCTAGCCAAAAACATTCAGTACTTC. Residues: CASSDGAHLAKNIQYF.

The chain is built from TRBV6-5 and TRBJ2-7, with 7 bases that match TRBD1. In germline, CDR1 is MNHEY, CDR2 SVGAGI. The ends lost 6 bases at V and 1 base at J; junction bases unmatched: 9. CDR3 length: 15 residues. The CDR3 DNA reads as TGTGCCAGCAGACACGACAGGGACCCTTCCTACGAGCAGTACTTC. Encoded protein: CASRHDRDPSYEQYF.

The chain joins TRBV14 to TRBJ1-1, with TRBD1 as a possible D gene (5 bases). The germline CDR1 and CDR2 sequences are SGHDN and FVKESK. Trimming removed 4 bases at V and 5 bases at J, with 11 bases between. This CDR3 has 13 residues. In DNA, the CDR3 is TGTGCCAGCAGCCCGGGACTTAAAACTGAAGCTTTCTTT. Its protein is CASSPGLKTEAFF.

Comment on this clonotype: One end of the junction fails to match germline, which may point to a read error. The gene calls are TRBV12-3 or TRBV12-4 and TRBJ2-5; TRBD1 is a possible D gene (5 bases). TRBJ2-7 explains the end of the DNA better; the J call may be wrong. The CDR3 totals 13 residues. CDR3 loop: CVSSLMQGGEQYF. CDR3 DNA sequence: TGTGTCAGCAGTTTAATGCAGGGCGGCGAGCAGTACTTC.

V usage is TRBV5-6 and J usage is TRBJ1-1, with D uncertain. CDR3 length: 12 amino acids. V was shortened by 0 bases and J by 8 bases, with 8 bases between the two germline ends. Germline lookup yields CDR1 SGHDT and CDR2 YYEEEE. CDR3 loop: CASSLAAAEAFF. The CDR3 DNA is TGTGCCAGCAGCTTGGCGGCAGCCGAAGCTTTCTTT.

This clonotype was seen a single time. CDR3 amino acids: CASSAPAKGIGYTF. CDR3 sequence (DNA): TGTGCCAGCAGCGCCCCCGCGAAGGGAATTGGCTACACCTTC. V and J are TRBV11-2 and TRBJ1-2; D remains ambiguous. CDR3 size: 14 residues. Germline CDR1 SGHAT, CDR2 FQNNGV. The V end was cut by 5 bases, the J end by 7 bases, with 17 bases between.

The V gene is TRBV30, the J gene TRBJ2-4, with TRBD2 identical over 7 bases. The J call may be wrong; the DNA end is better matched by TRBJ2-7. Per the germline V gene, CDR1 is GTSNPN and CDR2 is SVGIG (reference sequence). This CDR3 contains 14 residues. The CDR3 loop reads CAWSEGTTAYEQYF. DNA of the CDR3: TGTGCCTGGAGTGAAGGGACTACAGCGTACGAGCAGTACTTC.

The chain couples TRBV29-1 to TRBJ2-7; possibly TRBD1 or TRBD2 for D (5 bases each). V was clipped by 6 bases and J by 0 bases, with 12 bases between them. Germline V gene data show CDR1 as SQVTM and CDR2 as ANQGSEA. This CDR3 has 13 amino acids. DNA for the CDR3: TGCAGCGTCCGGGACCTCACCTCCTACGAGCAGTACTTC. Translated: CSVRDLTSYEQYF.

Note on this clonotype: The limits of the CDR3 on the DNA are not certain, so only TCRdb's listed CDR3 is given. This sequence joins TRBV7-2 and TRBJ1-1; the table's D call, TRBD1, has no DNA check behind it. Germline V gene lookup returns CDR1 SGHTA and CDR2 FQGNSA. Inclusive of both ends, the CDR3 amounts to 13 amino acids. This CDR3 is CASRLTGVPEAFF.

V and J are TRBV20-1 and TRBJ2-5, with TRBD2 matching over 13 bases. The germline V gene has CDR1 DFQATT and CDR2 SNEGSKA (reference sequence). The length of the CDR3 is 16 residues. V shed 3 bases, J shed 3 bases, and the junction held 7 bases outside the gene matches. This CDR3 reads CSARIFGTSGKETQYF. The DNA for the CDR3 is TGCAGTGCTAGGATCTTCGGGACTAGCGGGAAAGAGACCCAGTACTTC.

This chain connects TRBV7-2 to TRBJ1-6; D uncertain. The CDR3 runs to 13 residues. Between the trimmed V and J ends, which lost 3 bases and 8 bases, there was a span of 8 bases. CDR1 SGHTA and CDR2 FQGNSA come from the germline V gene. In DNA, the CDR3 is TGTGCCAGCAGCTTTGGCGACCATTCACCCCTCCACTTT. It encodes CASSFGDHSPLHF.

V is TRBV7-6 and J is TRBJ1-6, with a tentative D call TRBD1 (5 bases). The CDR3 contains 17 residues. Germline CDR1 reads SGHVS; CDR2 reads FNYEAQ. Between the trimmed V and J ends, which lost 3 bases and 5 bases, there was a span of 17 bases. The CDR3 coding sequence is TGTGCCAGCAGCTTTCGCCCCCCGGGGGGGAATAATTCACCCCTCCACTTT. It specifies CASSFRPPGGNNSPLHF.